This TCR beta chain was profiled in a study of tumor-infiltrating lymphocytes in primary liver carcinoma. CDR1 is MNHEY and CDR2 is SVGAGI in the germline V gene. There are 14 residues in the CDR3. V lost 7 bases and J 1 base, leaving 14 bases between the germline ends. TCR beta cDNA came from 400 to 500 ng total RNA, primed with a constant-region primer. It was through three nested multiplex PCR rounds of slightly modified ARM-PCR that TCR beta libraries arose. Each of the first two PCR rounds ran approximately 11 cycles with TRBV1-TRBV30 forward and C-beta reverse primers. TCRdb analysed the multiplex PCR reads with MiXCR anew, one entry per CDR3 protein. The sample holds about 310,000 distinct CDR3 sequences; 45% to 70% are singletons and the top ten take over 15%. In the case of this clonotype: This CDR3 fails to terminate in the conserved phenylalanine or tryptophan, so it likely reflects a read error.

Unsorted whole blood supplied the RNA, and germline DNA was extracted too. This receptor was identified in a woman in her twenties or thirties with primary liver carcinoma and hepatitis B virus infection. Sequenced material: peripheral blood. V gene TRBV6-5 combines with J gene TRBJ2-7; D not resolved. The DNA of the CDR3 is TGTGCCAGCATGGGAAGCGCAAGATCCTACGAGCAGTACCTC. Its translation: CASMGSARSYEQYL.